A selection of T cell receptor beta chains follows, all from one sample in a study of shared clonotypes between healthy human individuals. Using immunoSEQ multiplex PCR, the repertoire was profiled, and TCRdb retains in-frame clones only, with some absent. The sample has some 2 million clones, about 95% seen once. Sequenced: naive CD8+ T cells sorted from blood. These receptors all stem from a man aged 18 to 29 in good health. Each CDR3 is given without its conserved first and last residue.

CDR3aa: ASSHVQGTQY
v_gene: TRBV11-2

CDR3aa: ASSFTVSYEQY
v_gene: TRBV5-6

CDR3aa: ASSRQGWEKLF
v_gene: TRBV4-1

CDR3aa: ASSSTRQETQY
v_gene: TRBV7-7

CDR3aa: AWSAMGSETDTQY
v_gene: TRBV30

CDR3aa: ASSLEVGGASYGYT
v_gene: TRBV14

CDR3aa: ASSLSGEETQY
v_gene: TRBV28

CDR3aa: ASSATGETSYEQY
v_gene: TRBV13

CDR3aa: ASSLDPELLYEQY
v_gene: TRBV11-2

CDR3aa: ASSLLLAGDSSTDTQY
v_gene: TRBV5-6

CDR3aa: ASRGDRAVSYNSPLH
v_gene: TRBV14

CDR3aa: SVRGGNEQF
v_gene: TRBV29-1

CDR3aa: ASSIDILSYEQY
v_gene: TRBV19

CDR3aa: ASIRSLGEQF
v_gene: TRBV19

CDR3aa: ASSYSTGEWTGELF
v_gene: TRBV6-5

CDR3aa: ASSSAGTGAGAGELF
v_gene: TRBV7-3

CDR3aa: ASSLVLGTGEGVEQF
v_gene: TRBV7-9

CDR3aa: ASSLVGETEAF
v_gene: TRBV28

CDR3aa: ASSQEDSNYGYT
v_gene: TRBV4-3